This T cell receptor beta chain is from a study of OX40 agonist ivuxolimab in advanced cancers. Across the whole study: Patients achieving partial responses numbered three: one hepatocellular carcinoma case and two cutaneous melanoma cases.

Clones were sequenced by immunoSEQ multiplex PCR, and TCRdb holds only the in-frame ones, with some missing. The sample holds roughly 70,000 clones, 88% seen once. Study-wide points: Antigen specificity of clonally expanded peripheral T cells was not established.

With regard to this clone: The antigen remains undetermined.

The V gene end was trimmed by 4 bases and the J gene end by 5 bases; junction bases not matched to a gene: 4. The germline V gene encodes CDR1 ENHRY and CDR2 SYGVKD. CDR3 length: 13 residues. The receptor's source is an adult with an advanced solid tumor such as melanoma, head and neck, liver or kidney cancer. The sample here was CD4+ or CD8+ T cells sorted from blood, taken in a trial of the OX40 agonist ivuxolimab. This chain links TRBV10-3 with TRBJ2-5, with 7 bases matching TRBD2. CDR3 sequence reads: CAISVGGRETQYF. The CDR3 nucleotides are TGTGCCATCAGTGTGGGGGGGAGGGAGACCCAGTACTTC.